This T cell receptor (beta chain) was profiled in a study of beta chain features in type 1 diabetes. This clone was picked up a small number of times. The antigen is unknown. CDR3 length equals 13 residues. CDR1 is SQVTM and CDR2 is ANQGSEA in the germline V gene. With V trimmed by 7 bases and J by 1 base, 3 bases remained unmatched. Study conclusions and caveats: In these data, an HLA type influence on TCRB rearrangement remained unresolved. Within each of all four CD4+ subsets, Type 1 diabetes patients had TCRB CDR3s that were moderately but significantly shorter. Reads derived from cDNA could over-represent cells showing high TCR expression.

As every portion of the isolated RNA was reverse transcribed, the sequencing read expressed TCRB transcripts. Using immunoSEQ multiplex PCR, the repertoire was profiled, and TCRdb retains in-frame clones only, with some absent. The sample shows some 130,000 clones, around 10% of them seen only once. The collection from each donor was one heparinised blood draw averaging around 0.11 L. Purity of each sorted population was above 95%. This chain uses TRBV29-1 with TRBJ2-3; 9 nucleotides match TRBD1. Sequencing used central memory CD4+ T cells from blood. This clonotype was sampled from a man aged 25 to 45 with type 1 diabetes. This CDR3 is CSGRQGGTDTQYF. CDR3 nucleotides: TGCAGCGGACGACAGGGGGGCACAGATACGCAGTATTTT.